The 15 T cell receptor beta chains presented below share a single source sample, sequenced in a study of blood T cell repertoires in COVID-19. The data were produced by immunoSEQ multiplex PCR, yet TCRdb's version contains in-frame clones alone and is incomplete. The sample lists tens of thousands of clones; 90% were seen once. Source material: peripheral blood. All receptors come from a man aged 50 or older with COVID-19, enrolled during active disease.

This clone was picked up a small number of times. This chain uses TRBV19 with TRBJ1-1; 10 bases map to TRBD1. The V gene end was trimmed by 3 bases and the J gene end by 4 bases; junction bases not matched to a gene: 8. The length of the CDR3 is 16 residues. Germline values: CDR1 LNHDA, CDR2 SQIVND (reference sequence). CDR3 residues: CASSIMFGQGVTEAFF. The CDR3 coding sequence is TGTGCCAGTAGTATTATGTTTGGACAGGGGGTCACTGAAGCTTTCTTT.

The J gene is TRBJ2-5, the V gene TRBV19; D might be TRBD1 (5 bases). V dropped 5 bases and J dropped 4 bases, with 20 bases sitting between them. There are 16 residues in the CDR3. Germline V lookup: CDR1 LNHDA, CDR2 SQIVND (reference sequence). The CDR3 is CASSGVTAGGSETQYF. Here the CDR3 DNA reads TGTGCCAGTAGTGGAGTGACAGCAGGCGGATCAGAGACCCAGTACTTC.

The CDR3 loop reads CASSLGVVGYGYTF. DNA of the CDR3: TGTGCCAGCAGCTTGGGAGTAGTCGGCTATGGCTACACCTTC. The chain couples TRBV5-5 to TRBJ1-2, with unresolved D. Germline assignment: CDR1 SGHKS and CDR2 YYEKEE (reference sequence). The CDR3 is made up of 14 amino acids. The V end was cut by 0 bases, the J end by 4 bases, with 10 bases between.

The chain combines TRBV5-1 with TRBJ2-3; 7 bases agree with TRBD2. Per the germline V gene, CDR1 is SGHRS and CDR2 is YFSETQ. The CDR3 is 13 residues long. Unmatched junction bases numbered 1, after V lost 3 bases and J lost 3 bases. The DNA of the CDR3 is TGCGCCAGCAGCTGGGGGGGTACAGATACGCAGTATTTT. This gives the protein CASSWGGTDTQYF.

The CDR3 region has the DNA TGTGCCAGCAGTCACAGTAACAAGCGGGAGGCGAGGCTTGAGCAGTTCTTC. Protein sequence: CASSHSNKREARLEQFF. The chain joins TRBV3-1 (or the pseudogene TRBV3-2) to TRBJ2-1, with 9 bases that match TRBD2. The ends lost 6 bases at V and 9 bases at J; junction bases unmatched: 18. CDR3 length: 17 amino acids. Germline-derived CDR1 and CDR2 are LGHDT and YNNKEL (reference sequence).

The chain is built from TRBV3-1 (or the pseudogene TRBV3-2) and TRBJ1-3; D is unclear. This CDR3 region has 18 residues. Germline CDR1 reads LGHDT; CDR2 reads YNNKEL (reference sequence). The ends were cut back, 0 bases at V and 0 bases at J, with 15 bases in the middle. Here the CDR3 DNA reads TGTGCCAGCAGCCAAGAATGGCCCCGAAGTAACTCTGGAAACACCATATATTTT. As protein: CASSQEWPRSNSGNTIYF.

This clone has just one count. J is TRBJ1-2 and V is TRBV9; 10 bases match TRBD1. This CDR3 spans 15 amino acids. Trimming removed 3 bases from V and 6 bases from J; junction bases left unmatched: 8. In germline, CDR1 is SGDLS, CDR2 YYNGEE. CDR3 amino acids: CASSAQTGGTDGYTF. In DNA form, the CDR3 reads TGTGCCAGCAGCGCACAGACAGGGGGCACCGATGGCTACACCTTC.

The J gene is TRBJ2-2, the V gene TRBV3-1 (or the pseudogene TRBV3-2), with D possibly matching TRBD2 (6 bases). V lost 5 bases and J lost 3, with 19 bases in between. CDR1 LGHDT and CDR2 YNNKEL come from the germline V gene (reference sequence). The CDR3 extends over 17 amino acids. For the CDR3, the DNA is TGTGCCAGCAGCTCGACCGGGACTTCGGGTTACACCGGGGAGCTGTTTTTT. The encoded protein is CASSSTGTSGYTGELFF.

The genes are TRBV4-2 and TRBJ2-3, with D maybe TRBD1 (6 bases). The V gene's germline CDR1 is LGHNA and CDR2 YNFKEQ. V was cut by 1 base and J by 3 bases, with 11 bases left in between. There are 15 residues in the CDR3. The CDR3 spells CASSQVQGLTDTQYF. In nucleotides, the CDR3 is TGTGCCAGCAGCCAAGTTCAGGGGCTGACAGATACGCAGTATTTT.

V is TRBV19 and J is TRBJ1-6; D possibly corresponds to TRBD1 (6 bases). The V end lost 6 bases, the J end lost 7 bases, and 10 bases lay between the germline ends. Per the germline V gene, CDR1 is LNHDA and CDR2 is SQIVND (reference sequence). The CDR3 spans 13 residues. Written as DNA, the CDR3 is TGTGCCAGTAGGGACGACAGGAATTCACCCCTCCACTTT. Protein: CASRDDRNSPLHF.

The V and J genes are TRBV24-1 and TRBJ2-2; unclear D gene. This CDR3 comprises 14 residues. Germline assignment: CDR1 KGHDR and CDR2 SFDVKD. V lost 2 bases, J lost 7 bases, and 10 bases lay in between. The chain's CDR3 is CATSDYRGNGELFF. The CDR3 nucleotides are TGTGCCACCAGTGATTATAGAGGTAACGGGGAGCTGTTTTTT.

This chain connects TRBV6-1 to TRBJ1-1; D unclear. CDR3 size: 14 residues. Trimming cost V 2 bases and J 1 base, with 8 bases left between them. CDR1 and CDR2 from the germline V gene are MNHNS and SASEGT. CDR3 bases: TGTGCCAGCAGTGAAAGTGAGGAGAACACTGAAGCTTTCTTT. The encoded protein is CASSESEENTEAFF.

V and J are TRBV21-1 and TRBJ2-6; the listed D gene, TRBD1, was not tested against the DNA. TRBV21-1 is listed as a pseudogene. This CDR3 is built from 19 residues. CDR3 sequence: CASSKRGGQGAIGANVLTF. The CDR3 nucleotides read TGTGCCAGCAGCAAAAGAGGAGGACAGGGGGCGATCGGGGCCAACGTCCTGACTTTC.

J is TRBJ2-1 and V is TRBV4-3; 8 nucleotides agree with TRBD2. The CDR3 runs 12 residues. In germline, CDR1 is LGHNA, CDR2 YSLEER. Germline trimming cut 3 bases from V and 15 bases from J; bases unmatched to any gene: 7. CDR3 sequence: CASSQSGLGLFF. CDR3 coding DNA: TGCGCCAGCAGCCAGTCGGGACTAGGTCTGTTCTTC.

The chain is built from TRBV11-2 and TRBJ1-1; D gene uncertain. V lost 5 bases to trimming and J lost 0 bases, with 7 bases between them. The CDR3 is made up of 13 amino acids. Germline V gene data show CDR1 as SGHAT and CDR2 as FQNNGV. The CDR3 region is CASSPQMNTEAFF. The CDR3 nucleotides are TGTGCCAGCAGCCCACAGATGAACACTGAAGCTTTCTTT.